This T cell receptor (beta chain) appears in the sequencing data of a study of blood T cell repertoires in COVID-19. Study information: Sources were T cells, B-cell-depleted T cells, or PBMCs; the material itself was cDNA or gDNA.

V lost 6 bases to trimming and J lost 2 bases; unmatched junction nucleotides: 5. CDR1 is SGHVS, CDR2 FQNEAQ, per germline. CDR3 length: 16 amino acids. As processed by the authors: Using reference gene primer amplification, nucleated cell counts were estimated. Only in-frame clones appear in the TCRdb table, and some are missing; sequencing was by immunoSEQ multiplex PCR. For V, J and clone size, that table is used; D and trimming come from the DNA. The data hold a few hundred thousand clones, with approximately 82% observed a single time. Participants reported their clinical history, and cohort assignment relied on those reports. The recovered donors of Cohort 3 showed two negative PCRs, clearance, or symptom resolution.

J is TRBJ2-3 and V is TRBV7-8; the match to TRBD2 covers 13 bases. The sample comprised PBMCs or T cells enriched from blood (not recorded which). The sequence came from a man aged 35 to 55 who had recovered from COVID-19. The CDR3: CASSRTSGGVTDTQYF. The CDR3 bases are TGTGCCAGCAGTAGGACTAGCGGGGGCGTCACAGATACGCAGTATTTT.